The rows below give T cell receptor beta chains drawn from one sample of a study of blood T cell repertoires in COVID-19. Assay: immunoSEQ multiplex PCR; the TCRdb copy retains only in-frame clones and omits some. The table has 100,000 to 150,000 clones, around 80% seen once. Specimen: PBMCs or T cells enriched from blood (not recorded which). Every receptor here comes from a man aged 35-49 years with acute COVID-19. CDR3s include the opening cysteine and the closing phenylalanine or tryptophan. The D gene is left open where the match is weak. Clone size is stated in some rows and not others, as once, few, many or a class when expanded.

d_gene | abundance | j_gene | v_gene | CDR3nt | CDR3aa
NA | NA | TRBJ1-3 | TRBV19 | TGTGCCAGTAGTTTCCCGGGACAACTTTTCTCTGGAAACACCATATATTTT | CASSFPGQLFSGNTIYF
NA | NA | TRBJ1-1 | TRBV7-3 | TGTGCCAGCAGCCAGGGAGGGGACACTGAAGCTTTCTTT | CASSQGGDTEAFF
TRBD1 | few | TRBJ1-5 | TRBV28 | TGTGCCAGCAAAGGGGGCCTTTATCAGCCCCAGCATTTT | CASKGGLYQPQHF
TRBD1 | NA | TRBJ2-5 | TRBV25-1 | TGTGCCAGCAGTGAATTGGGAGAGGGGGCGAGGGAGACCCAGTACTTC | CASSELGEGARETQYF
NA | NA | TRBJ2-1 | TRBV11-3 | TGTGCCAGCAGCTTAGTAGAGGCGGGTGAGCAGTTCTTC | CASSLVEAGEQFF
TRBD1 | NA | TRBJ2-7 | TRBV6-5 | TGTGCCAGCAGCTCCCGGACAGGTGATTACGAGCAGTACTTC | CASSSRTGDYEQYF
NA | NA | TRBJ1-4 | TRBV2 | TGTGCCAGCAGTGATTTGGGGAGTTATGAAAAACTGTTTTTT | CASSDLGSYEKLFF
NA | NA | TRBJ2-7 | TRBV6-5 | TGTGCCAGCAGTTACGACGCTACTAGCTCCTACGAGCAGTACTTC | CASSYDATSSYEQYF
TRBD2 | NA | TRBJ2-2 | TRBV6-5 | TGTGCCAGCAACAGCGGGAGGGCCGGGACCGGGGAGCTGTTTTTT | CASNSGRAGTGELFF
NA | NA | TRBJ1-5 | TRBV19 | TGTGCCAGTAGTATACCCCCAGGGGTGGGCAATCAGCCCCAGCATTTT | CASSIPPGVGNQPQHF
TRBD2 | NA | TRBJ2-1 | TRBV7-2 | TGTGCCAGCAGCTACGTGGGGACTAGCGGAGGGAATGAGCAGTTCTTC | CASSYVGTSGGNEQFF
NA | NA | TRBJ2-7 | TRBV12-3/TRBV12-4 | TGTGCCAGCAGCCCCGACTACTACGAGCAGTACTTC | CASSPDYYEQYF
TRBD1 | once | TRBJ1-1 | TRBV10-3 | TGTGCCATCAGTGAAGAACAGGGGGACACTGAAGCTTTCTTT | CAISEEQGDTEAFF
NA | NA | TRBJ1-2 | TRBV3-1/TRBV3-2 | TGTGCCAGCAGCCAAGATTTGACAGACTATGGCTACACCTTC | CASSQDLTDYGYTF
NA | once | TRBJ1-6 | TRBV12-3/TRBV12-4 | TGTGCCAGCAGTTCTCAGTCACCCCTCCACTTT | CASSSQSPLHF
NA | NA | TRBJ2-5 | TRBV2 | TGTGCCAGCAGTGAGCAGGGTCGAGAGACCCAGTACTTC | CASSEQGRETQYF
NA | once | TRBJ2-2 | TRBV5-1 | TGCGCCAGCAGCTTGATAGCGACGAACACCGGGGAGCTGTTTTTT | CASSLIATNTGELFF
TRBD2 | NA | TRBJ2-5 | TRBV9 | TGTGCCAGCAGCGTAGACAGCGGGGGCAGAGAGACCCAGTACTTC | CASSVDSGGRETQYF
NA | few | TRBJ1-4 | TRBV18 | TGTGCCAGCTCACCACGGACGGGAAAGGCGGAACTGTTTTTT | CASSPRTGKAELFF
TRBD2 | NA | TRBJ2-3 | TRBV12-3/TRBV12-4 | TGTGCCACGGGGGGTGTCACAGATACGCAGTATTTT | CATGGVTDTQYF
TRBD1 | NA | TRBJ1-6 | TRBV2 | TGTGCCAGCAGGGACAGGGAGTGGAATTCACCCCTCCACTTT | CASRDREWNSPLHF
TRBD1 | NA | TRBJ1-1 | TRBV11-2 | TGTGCCAGCAGCTTCGGACAGGGTAACACTGAAGCTTTCTTT | CASSFGQGNTEAFF
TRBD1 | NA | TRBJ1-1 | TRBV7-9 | TGTGCCAGCAGCTCTCACCCGGGACAGGGGGCTGAAGCTTTCTTT | CASSSHPGQGAEAFF
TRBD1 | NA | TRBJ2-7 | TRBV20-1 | TGCAGTGCTGCGACAGGGTGGGAGCAGTACTTC | CSAATGWEQYF
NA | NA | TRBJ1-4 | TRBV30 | TGTGCCTGGGCCCATAATGAAAAACTGTTTTTT | CAWAHNEKLFF
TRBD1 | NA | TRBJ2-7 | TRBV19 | TGTGCCAGTAGGGAGACAGGGGGCGGGTCCTACGAGCAGTACTTC | CASRETGGGSYEQYF
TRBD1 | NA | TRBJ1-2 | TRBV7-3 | TGTGCCAGCAGCTTTCCACTAACCTCAGGGGGCAAAGACTATGGCTACACCTTC | CASSFPLTSGGKDYGYTF
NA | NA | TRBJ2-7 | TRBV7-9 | TGTGCCAGCAGCCTAACCTCCTACGAGCAGTACTTC | CASSLTSYEQYF
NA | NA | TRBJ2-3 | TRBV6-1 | TGTGCCAGCAGTGAACAGGGGCGGACAGATACGCAGTATTTT | CASSEQGRTDTQYF
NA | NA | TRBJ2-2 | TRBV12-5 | TGTGCTAGTGGTTTAGGTGGGCCAGCGAACACCGGGGAGCTGTTTTTT | CASGLGGPANTGELFF
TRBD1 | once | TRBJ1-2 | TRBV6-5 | TGTGCCAGTTTTCCGGGACAGGCTAACTATGGCTACACCTTC | CASFPGQANYGYTF
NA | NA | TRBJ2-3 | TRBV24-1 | TGTGCCACCAGTGATGAGAAGGGGGCAGATACGCAGTATTTT | CATSDEKGADTQYF
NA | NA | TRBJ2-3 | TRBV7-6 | TGTGCCAGTTCCGGGAGCGGGGATACGCAGTATTTT | CASSGSGDTQYF
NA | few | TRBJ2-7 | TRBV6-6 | TGTGCCAGCAGGTATTTATACGAGCAGTACTTC | CASRYLYEQYF
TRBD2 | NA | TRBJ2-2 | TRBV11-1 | TGTGCCAGCAGCTCGGGGGGGGCCGGGACCGGGGAGCTGTTTTTT | CASSSGGAGTGELFF
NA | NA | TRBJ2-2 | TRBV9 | TGTGCCAGCAGCGTATTCAGGACTCCGAACACCGGGGAGCTGTTTTTT | CASSVFRTPNTGELFF
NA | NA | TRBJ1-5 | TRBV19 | TGTGCCAGTAGTACTCGACAGCATAGCAATCAGCCCCAGCATTTT | CASSTRQHSNQPQHF
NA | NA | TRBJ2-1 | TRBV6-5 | TGTGCCAGCAGCGGACTCCTAAGCTCCTACAATGAGCAGTTCTTC | CASSGLLSSYNEQFF
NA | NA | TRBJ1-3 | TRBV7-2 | TGTGCCAGCAGCCTTCAGGGAGGTGGAAACACCATATATTTT | CASSLQGGGNTIYF
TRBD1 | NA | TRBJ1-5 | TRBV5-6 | TGTGCCAGCAGCTCGGGACAGAGCCATCAGCCCCAGCATTTT | CASSSGQSHQPQHF
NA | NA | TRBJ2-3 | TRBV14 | TGTGCCAGCAGCCAAGATCTAGGAGCAGATACGCAGTATTTT | CASSQDLGADTQYF
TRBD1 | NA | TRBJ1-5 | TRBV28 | TGTGCCACTCGACAGGGGGCGGATCAGCCCCAGCATTTT | CATRQGADQPQHF
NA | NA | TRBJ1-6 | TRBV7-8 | TGTGCCAGCAGCTTACAGGGGAATAATTCACCCCTCCACTTT | CASSLQGNNSPLHF
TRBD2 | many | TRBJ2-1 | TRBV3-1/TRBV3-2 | TGTGCCAGCAGCGTACTGACTAGCGGGGGGCACGATGAGCAGTTCTTC | CASSVLTSGGHDEQFF
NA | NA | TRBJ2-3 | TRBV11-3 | TGTGCCAGCAGCGCAGGAGGGTTTGGCGGGGATACGCAGTATTTT | CASSAGGFGGDTQYF
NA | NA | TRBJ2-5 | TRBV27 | TGTGCCAGCAGTTCTTGGCCGAAATCGGACTCGCTTCCAGAGACCCAGTACTTC | CASSSWPKSDSLPETQYF
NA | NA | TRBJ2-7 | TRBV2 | TGTGCCAGCAGTTCGACAGGCTACGAGCAGTACTTC | CASSSTGYEQYF
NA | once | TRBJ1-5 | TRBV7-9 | TGTGCCAGCAGCCGGGACTCGAGCAATCAGCCCCAGCATTTT | CASSRDSSNQPQHF
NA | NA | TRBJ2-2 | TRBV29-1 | TGCAGCGTTGACTATCGTTACGGGGAGCTGTTTTTT | CSVDYRYGELFF
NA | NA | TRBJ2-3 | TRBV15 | TGTGCCACCAGCAGAGTAGGAGGAATCCCAGATACGCAGTATTTT | CATSRVGGIPDTQYF
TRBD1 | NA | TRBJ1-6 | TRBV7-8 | TGTGCCAGCAGCTTAGAGGAAACGGGACAGGGACGCCCCTATAATTCACCCCTCCACTTT | CASSLEETGQGRPYNSPLHF
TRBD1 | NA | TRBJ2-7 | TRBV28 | TGTGCCAGCAGTTTACCAGGGGGCGGCGAGCAGTACTTC | CASSLPGGGEQYF
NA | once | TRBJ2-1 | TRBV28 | TGTGCCAGCAGTTTCCCCCTCGCTTGGGGAGCGTCCTACAATGAGCAGTTCTTC | CASSFPLAWGASYNEQFF
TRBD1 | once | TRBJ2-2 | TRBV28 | TGTGCCAGCAGTCCCCTCGGGGACAGGGTGGCCACCGGGGAGCTGTTTTTT | CASSPLGDRVATGELFF
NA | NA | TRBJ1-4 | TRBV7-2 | TGTGCCAGCAGCTTAGCGCTCGGTTCGGGTGAAAAACTGTTTTTT | CASSLALGSGEKLFF
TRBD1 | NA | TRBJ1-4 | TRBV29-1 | TGCAGCGTTGTCGGGACAGCAACTAATGAAAAACTGTTTTTT | CSVVGTATNEKLFF
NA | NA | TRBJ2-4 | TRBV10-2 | TGCGCCAGCAGTGAGTCCGGAGTCCCCAAAAACATTCAGTACTTC | CASSESGVPKNIQYF
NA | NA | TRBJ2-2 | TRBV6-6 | TGTGCCAGCGAGGAAAGCGCGGTGGGGGAGCTGTTTTTT | CASEESAVGELFF
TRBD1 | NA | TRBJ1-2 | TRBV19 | TGTGCCAGTAGACGGGGACAGTCAAGCCCCTATGGCTACACCTTC | CASRRGQSSPYGYTF